This TCR beta chain was sequenced for a study of breast tumors, draining lymph nodes, adjacent tissues. TCRdb called the multiplex PCR reads again in MiXCR, with one record for every CDR3 protein. This sample has roughly 260,000 distinct CDR3 sequences; around 31% occur once, and the top ten carry roughly 1.1%. Samples came from axillary lymph nodes draining the breast cancer. This clonotype was observed at least ten times. Its antigen is as yet unknown. Study-level results: Data only fit, rather than demonstrated, lymph node origin of most tumor T cells. The data were judged consistent with most tumor T cells coming from lymph node and expanding in tumor.

The germline V gene has CDR1 SGHTA and CDR2 FQGNSA. There are 11 residues in the CDR3. Trimming removed 3 bases from V and 4 bases from J, with 3 bases in between. The chain is built from TRBV7-2 and TRBJ2-5; D is unclear. The sample was axillary lymph node tissue. This TCR was recovered from a female donor with breast cancer. Some clones in this sample may be carry-over from other donors' samples. This chain's CDR3 is CASSFRETQYF. The CDR3 DNA is TGTGCCAGCAGCTTCAGAGAGACCCAGTACTTC. Using reference TRBV7-2 and TRBJ2-5 for the parts outside the CDR3, the full variable domain is GAGVSQSPSNKVTEKGKDVELRCDPISGHTALYWYRQSLGQGLEFLIYFQGNSAPDKSGLPSDRFSAERTGGSVSTLTIQRTQQEDSAVYLCASSFRETQYFGPGTRLLVL.